The next 5 T cell receptor beta chains were all read from a single sample in a study of T cell repertoires in cytomegalovirus infection. TCRdb fed the reads into MiXCR, producing one record per CDR3 protein. The sample contains about 360,000 distinct CDR3 sequences, 15% to 20% of which appear only once. The sequenced material came from PBMCs. Every receptor here comes from a human donor in good health (CMV status not recorded). Some clones in this sample may be carry-over from other donors' samples.

This chain joins TRBV12-3 or TRBV12-4 and TRBJ2-3; no clear D. The CDR3 consists of 14 residues. Trimming took 2 bases from V and 2 from J, leaving 8 bases between them. This CDR3 is CASSLSPATDTQYF. Written as DNA, the CDR3 is TGTGCCAGCAGTTTAAGCCCAGCCACAGATACGCAGTATTTT.

In its sample, this clonotype was seen a few times. The chain couples TRBV6-2 or TRBV6-3 to TRBJ2-7, with 9 bases that match TRBD2. The V segment lost 0 bases and the J segment 6 bases; nucleotides outside the gene matches: 9. Germline CDR1 and CDR2: MNHEY and SVGEGT. This CDR3 comprises 16 residues. Written as DNA, the CDR3 is TGTGCCAGCAGTTACTCGCGGCGGGAGGGCCCGGGCGAGCAGTACTTC. This codes for CASSYSRREGPGEQYF.

The V call is TRBV12-3 or TRBV12-4, the J call TRBJ2-1; a weak D match, TRBD1 (6 bases). The CDR3 contains 13 residues. V lost 3 bases and J 5 bases, leaving 8 bases between the germline ends. CDR3 in DNA: TGTGCCAGCAGTTTTAGGGGGAACAATGAGCAGTTCTTC. Amino acids: CASSFRGNNEQFF.

This rearrangement joins TRBV19 to TRBJ1-3; weak D call: TRBD1 (5 bases). Germline V gene lookup returns CDR1 LNHDA and CDR2 SQIVND (reference sequence). V gave up 3 bases and J gave up 1 base, with 16 bases separating them. This CDR3 has 17 amino acids. The CDR3 DNA follows: TGTGCCAGTAGTATGTATGGAACCGGGGCGTCTGGAAACACCATATATTTT. It encodes CASSMYGTGASGNTIYF.

This clonotype was detected ten times or more. V and J are TRBV6-5 and TRBJ1-4, with a weak D call TRBD1 (6 bases). The CDR3 covers 17 residues. Germline loops: CDR1 MNHEY, CDR2 SVGAGI. The V end lost 4 bases, the J end lost 0 bases, and 15 bases lay between the germline ends. CDR3 sequence reads: CASSSPAGGATNEKLFF. CDR3 bases: TGTGCCAGCAGTTCCCCTGCCGGGGGCGCAACTAATGAAAAACTGTTTTTT.